Below are 10 T cell receptor beta chains sequenced from a single sample in a study of blood T cell repertoires in COVID-19. Profiling relied on immunoSEQ multiplex PCR, and the TCRdb table lists in-frame clones only, not all of them. The sample consists of approximately 150,000 clones, under 80% of them appearing once. Sequenced sample: peripheral blood. Receptors were obtained from a man in his fifties or sixties with acute or convalescent COVID-19.

This clone was seen a single time. This chain uses TRBV6-5 with TRBJ1-2; maybe TRBD1 (6 bases). This CDR3 spans 13 amino acids. V lost 5 bases and J lost 4, with 11 bases in between. Germline CDR1 and CDR2: MNHEY and SVGAGI. The CDR3 coding sequence is TGTGCCAGCAGTCGACAGGTACTCTATGGCTACACCTTC. The encoded protein is CASSRQVLYGYTF.

Comment on this clone: The identical CDR3 is also encoded by other nucleotide sequences in the sample. The genes are TRBV10-3 and TRBJ1-1; D perhaps matches TRBD1 (5 bases). V shed 6 bases and J shed 0 bases, with 11 bases lying between them. Per germline, CDR1 ENHRY and CDR2 SYGVKD. The CDR3 runs 14 residues. CDR3 loop: CAISEQVMNTEAFF. The CDR3 region has the DNA TGTGCCATCAGCGAACAGGTTATGAACACTGAAGCTTTCTTT.

The rearrangement links TRBV12-5 to TRBJ1-2, with D possibly matching TRBD1 (6 bases). Trimming removed 7 bases at V and 4 bases at J, with 13 bases between. CDR3 length: 13 residues. Germline assignment: CDR1 LGHNT and CDR2 FRNRAP. This CDR3 reads CASAKDRLYGYTF. The DNA of the CDR3 is TGTGCTAGTGCTAAGGACAGACTCTATGGCTACACCTTC.

The chain uses TRBV5-1 and TRBJ2-7, with 10 positions matching TRBD2. Germline CDR1 and CDR2: SGHRS and YFSETQ. The junction had 7 bases not matched to a gene; V was cut back by 5 bases and J by 5 bases. This CDR3 comprises 14 residues. In DNA, the CDR3 is TGCGCCAGCAGACGGACTAGCGGTATTAACGAGCAGTACTTC. Its translation is CASRRTSGINEQYF.

This clone was found a few times. V gene TRBV6-1 combines with J gene TRBJ2-1, with a tentative D call TRBD2 (6 bases). V was pared by 1 base and J by 8 bases, with 9 bases between. The CDR3 has 13 residues. Germline V CDR1 and CDR2: MNHNS, SASEGT. CDR3 nucleotides: TGTGCCAGCAGTGAAGGTGGAGGGTATGAGCAGTTCTTC. The encoded protein is CASSEGGGYEQFF.

This rearrangement joins TRBV10-3 to TRBJ2-1, with 7 bases lining up with TRBD1. This CDR3 has 17 residues. The trim removed 3 bases at V and 0 bases at J, leaving 8 bases unmatched. Germline CDR1 reads ENHRY; CDR2 reads SYGVKD. The CDR3 DNA follows: TGTGCCATCAGTGAACAGGGGTCGGGTAGCTCCTACAATGAGCAGTTCTTC. Protein sequence: CAISEQGSGSSYNEQFF.

The chain uses TRBV27 and TRBJ2-3; maybe TRBD1 (6 bases). Trimming cost V 7 bases and J 4 bases, with 12 bases left between them. The germline CDR1 and CDR2 sequences are MNHEY and SMNVEV (reference sequence). The CDR3 is made up of 13 amino acids. CDR3 nucleotides: TGTGCCAGCATTAACAGGGTTTCAGATACGCAGTATTTT. Amino acids: CASINRVSDTQYF.

This clone was recorded a few times. The chain uses TRBV7-9 and TRBJ1-1; 9 positions match TRBD1. The CDR3 is made up of 13 amino acids. Germline loops: CDR1 SEHNR, CDR2 FQNEAQ (reference sequence). V shed 5 bases, J shed 10 bases, and the junction held 8 bases outside the gene matches. CDR3 DNA sequence: TGTGCCAGCAGCGAGTTACAGGGGGCACGAGCTTTCTTT. Protein product: CASSELQGARAFF.

The J gene is TRBJ2-1, the V gene TRBV5-5, with 11 bases that match TRBD1. Germline V CDR1 and CDR2: SGHKS, YYEKEE (reference sequence). The CDR3 contains 18 residues. J lost 16 bases, V lost 4 bases, and 25 bases had no gene match. CDR3 amino acids: CASSPGQGAGRAEREIFF. The CDR3, as DNA: TGTGCCAGCAGCCCAGGACAGGGGGCCGGCAGGGCCGAGCGGGAGATCTTCTTC. Together with reference TRBV5-5 and TRBJ2-1, the CDR3 gives the full variable domain: DAGVTQSPTHLIKTRGQQVTLRCSPISGHKSVSWYQQVLGQGPQFIFQYYEKEERGRGNFPDRFSARQFPNYSSELNVNALLLGDSALYLCASSPGQGAGRAEREIFFGPGTRLTVL.

J is TRBJ2-5 and V is TRBV5-1; TRBD2 matches at 14 bases. Germline V gene sequence: CDR1 SGHRS, CDR2 YFSETQ. There are 16 residues in the CDR3. Trimming at V came to 3 bases and at J to 7 bases, leaving 8 bases not matched to a gene. The CDR3 DNA follows: TGCGCCAGCAGCTATATGACTAGCGGGAGGGCCGCGACCCAGTACTTC. Translated: CASSYMTSGRAATQYF.